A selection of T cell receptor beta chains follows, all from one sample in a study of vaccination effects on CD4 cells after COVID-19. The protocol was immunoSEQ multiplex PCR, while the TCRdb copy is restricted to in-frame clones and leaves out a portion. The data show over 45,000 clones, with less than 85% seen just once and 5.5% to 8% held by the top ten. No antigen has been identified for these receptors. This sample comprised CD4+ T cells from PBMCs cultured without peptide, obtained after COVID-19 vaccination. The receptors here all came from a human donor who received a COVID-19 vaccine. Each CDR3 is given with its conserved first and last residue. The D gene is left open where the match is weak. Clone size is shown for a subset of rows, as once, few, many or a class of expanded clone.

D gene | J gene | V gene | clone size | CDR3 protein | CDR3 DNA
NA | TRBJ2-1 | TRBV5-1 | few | CASSLGPGGLQYNEQFF | TGCGCCAGCAGCTTGGGGCCTGGGGGGTTACAGTACAATGAGCAGTTCTTC
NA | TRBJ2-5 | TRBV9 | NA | CASSVGSGVKQETQYF | TGTGCCAGCAGCGTAGGTTCCGGAGTGAAGCAAGAGACCCAGTACTTC
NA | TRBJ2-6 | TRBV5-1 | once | CASSLGGGSLSGANVLTF | TGCGCCAGCAGCTTGGGCGGGGGCTCTCTGTCTGGGGCCAACGTCCTGACTTTC
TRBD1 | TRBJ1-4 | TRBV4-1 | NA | CASSPGTVSNEKLFF | TGCGCCAGCAGCCCAGGGACAGTCTCTAATGAAAAACTGTTTTTT
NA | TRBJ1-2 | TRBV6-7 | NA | CASSYAQVVWEGYGYTF | TGTGCCAGCAGTTACGCTCAGGTAGTCTGGGAGGGCTATGGCTACACCTTC
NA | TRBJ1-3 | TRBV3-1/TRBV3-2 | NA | CASSLSGENTIYF | TGTGCCAGCAGCCTCTCAGGGGAAAACACCATATATTTT
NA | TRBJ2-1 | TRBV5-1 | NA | CASSLGQLRDNEQFF | TGCGCCAGCAGCTTGGGACAGCTGAGAGACAATGAGCAGTTCTTC
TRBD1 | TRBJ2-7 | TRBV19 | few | CASSDGTGTYEQYF | TGTGCCAGTAGTGACGGGACAGGTACCTACGAGCAGTACTTC
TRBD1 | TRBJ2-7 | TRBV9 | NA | CASSALIGTGQYEQYF | TGTGCCAGCAGCGCCCTGATCGGGACAGGGCAGTACGAGCAGTACTTC
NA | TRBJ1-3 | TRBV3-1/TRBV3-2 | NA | CASSHDPGNTIYF | TGTGCCAGCAGCCATGATCCTGGAAACACCATATATTTT
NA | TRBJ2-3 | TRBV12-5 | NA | CASGLGSGNTDTQYF | TGTGCTAGTGGTTTGGGTAGCGGCAACACAGATACGCAGTATTTT
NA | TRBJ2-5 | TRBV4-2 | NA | CASSQEVAKETQYF | TGTGCCAGCAGCCAAGAAGTCGCTAAAGAGACCCAGTACTTC
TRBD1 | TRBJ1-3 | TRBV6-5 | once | CASRQATGVGNTIYF | TGTGCCAGCAGGCAAGCGACAGGGGTCGGAAACACCATATATTTT
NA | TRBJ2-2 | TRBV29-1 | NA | CSADGILNTGELFF | TGCAGCGCGGACGGCATACTTAACACCGGGGAGCTGTTTTTT
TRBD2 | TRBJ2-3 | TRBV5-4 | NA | CASSPPGLAGDPSTDTQYF | TGTGCCAGCAGCCCCCCGGGACTAGCGGGCGATCCTAGCACAGATACGCAGTATTTT
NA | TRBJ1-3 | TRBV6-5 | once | CASRKTGLRNTIYF | TGTGCCAGCAGGAAAACAGGGTTGCGAAACACCATATATTTT
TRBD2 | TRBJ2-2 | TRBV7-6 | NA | CASSPPAGGPGELFF | TGTGCCAGCAGCCCGCCGGCGGGAGGCCCCGGGGAGCTGTTTTTT
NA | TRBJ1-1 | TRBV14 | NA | CASSPGTTNTEAFF | TGTGCCAGCAGCCCTGGGACAACGAACACTGAAGCTTTCTTT
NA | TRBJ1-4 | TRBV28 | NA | CASSLDQATNEKLFF | TGTGCCAGCAGTTTGGACCAAGCAACTAATGAAAAACTGTTTTTT
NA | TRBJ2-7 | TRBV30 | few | CAWSAGSYEQYF | TGTGCCTGGAGTGCGGGCTCCTACGAGCAGTACTTC
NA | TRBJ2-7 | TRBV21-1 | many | CASPVTGRTPLYEQYF | TGTGCCAGCCCTGTCACGGGAAGGACGCCTCTATACGAGCAGTACTTC
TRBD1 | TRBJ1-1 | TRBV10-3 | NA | CAISESGTANTEAFF | TGTGCCATCAGTGAGTCGGGGACAGCAAACACTGAAGCTTTCTTT
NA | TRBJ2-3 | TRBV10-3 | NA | CAISGVGRTDTQYF | TGTGCCATCAGTGGCGTGGGGAGAACAGATACGCAGTATTTT
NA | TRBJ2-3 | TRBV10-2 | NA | CASTLGSVLSF | TGCGCCAGCACCCTTGGGAGTGTCCTATCATTT
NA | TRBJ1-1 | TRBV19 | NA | CASSDGLRGMNTEAFF | TGTGCCAGTAGTGACGGTCTCCGAGGAATGAACACTGAAGCTTTCTTT
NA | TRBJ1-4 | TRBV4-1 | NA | CASSQDTRRTNEKLFF | TGCGCCAGCAGCCAAGATACACGTAGAACTAATGAAAAACTGTTTTTT
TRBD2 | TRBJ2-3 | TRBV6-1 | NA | CASSEGLAGGLDTQYF | TGTGCCAGCAGTGAAGGACTAGCGGGAGGTTTAGATACGCAGTATTTT
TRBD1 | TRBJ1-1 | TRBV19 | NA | CASRYRGHTEAFF | TGTGCCAGTAGGTACAGGGGGCACACTGAAGCTTTCTTT
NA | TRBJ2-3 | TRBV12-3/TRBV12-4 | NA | CASSQLATDTQYF | TGTGCCAGCAGTCAACTAGCAACAGATACGCAGTATTTT
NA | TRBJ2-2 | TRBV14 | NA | CASSMGAGIAGELFF | TGTGCCAGCAGCATGGGGGCAGGGATTGCCGGGGAGCTGTTTTTT